This T cell receptor (beta chain) was observed in a study of T cell changes during pregnancy in multiple sclerosis. From germline, CDR1 is LGHNA and CDR2 YNFKEQ. The CDR3 is made up of 14 amino acids. The V segment lost 4 bases and the J segment 12 bases; nucleotides outside the gene matches: 9. Assay used: immunoSEQ multiplex PCR; TCRdb lists only in-frame clones, some missing. The data show some 19,000 clones, with about 90% seen just once and approximately 5% held by the top ten. The rearrangement uses TRBV4-2 and TRBJ1-2; 12 bases are a match to TRBD1. The origin of this receptor is a female donor in good health, enrolled as a control in a pregnancy study. The source was CD8+ T cells from peripheral blood mononuclear cells, collected after pregnancy. The CDR3 region has the DNA TGTGCCAGCAGCCGTCCGGGACAGGGGGCAGTAAACACCTTC. Translation: CASSRPGQGAVNTF.